The clone carrying this T cell receptor (beta chain) was counted between two and nine times. The antigen is undetermined. These data come from a study of T-cell reconstitution after alpha-beta-depleted transplantation in children. Findings of the study overall: Expanded graft clones, several hundred of them, were reportedly the source of alpha-beta T cells about two months after transplant. The high TCRbeta diversity at day 60 in some patients came from surviving recipient T cells and thymic progenitors.

Trimming took off 2 bases at V and 5 bases at J, with 13 bases between the two ends. The length of the CDR3 is 14 residues. Germline CDR1 is SGHKS and CDR2 is YYEKEE (reference sequence). This sample's TCRbeta library carried unique molecular identifier barcodes. TCRdb redid the calling of the PCR reads with MiXCR, one entry per CDR3 protein. The table lists 350,000 to 500,000 distinct CDR3 sequences, roughly 44% of them singletons, with approximately 30% in the top ten. The sequenced sample was PBMCs, obtained before TCRalphabeta/CD19-depleted stem cell transplant. The V call is TRBV5-5, the J call TRBJ2-5; D gene uncertain. The receptor's source is a girl aged 2 to 10 with aplastic anemia, due to receive a stem cell transplant. The DNA for the CDR3 is TGTGCCAGCAGCTTTTCTAACCCTGGGGAGACCCAGTACTTC. It translates to CASSFSNPGETQYF.